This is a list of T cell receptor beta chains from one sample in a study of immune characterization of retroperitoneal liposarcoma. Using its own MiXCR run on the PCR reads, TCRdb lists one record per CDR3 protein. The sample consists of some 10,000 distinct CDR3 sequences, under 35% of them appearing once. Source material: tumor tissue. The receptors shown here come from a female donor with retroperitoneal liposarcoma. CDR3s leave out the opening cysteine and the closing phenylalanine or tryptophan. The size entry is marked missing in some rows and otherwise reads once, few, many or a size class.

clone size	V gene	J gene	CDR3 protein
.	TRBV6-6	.	ASSYDAGFGEQF
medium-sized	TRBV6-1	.	ASKDQALGPVEQY
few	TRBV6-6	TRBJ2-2	ASSLGLAGGTGELF
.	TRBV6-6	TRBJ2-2	ASSYSRGTGELF
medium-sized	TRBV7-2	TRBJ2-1	ASSLSAGVTKNIQF
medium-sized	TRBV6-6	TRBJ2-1	ASSYGARLVGYEQF
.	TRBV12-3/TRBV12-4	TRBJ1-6	ASSRTGLNSPLH
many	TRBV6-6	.	ASSYSSGGAYEQY
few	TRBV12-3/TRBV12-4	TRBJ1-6	ASNGQGGNSPLH
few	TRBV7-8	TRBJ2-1	ASSPGDKHYEQF
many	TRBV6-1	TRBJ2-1	ASRRAGVETQF
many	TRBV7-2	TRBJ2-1	ASSRTVYEQF
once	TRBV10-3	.	AISELAGGPETQY
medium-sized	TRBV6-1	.	ASLGTGGGYEQY
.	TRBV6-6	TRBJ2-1	ASSYSGGTSYEQF
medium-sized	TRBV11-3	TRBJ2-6	ASSPRGGASGANVLT
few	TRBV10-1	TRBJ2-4	ASSDRSYNEQY
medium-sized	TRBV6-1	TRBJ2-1	ASTSATGHPWGY
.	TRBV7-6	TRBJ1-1	ASSYLGGNTEAF
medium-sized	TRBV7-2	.	ASSLIGVPYEQY
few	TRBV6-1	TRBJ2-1	ASSPGIGYNEQF
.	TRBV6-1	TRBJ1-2	ASSETDTNYGYT
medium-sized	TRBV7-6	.	ASSLTRGKIETYNEQY
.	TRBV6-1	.	ASSRRWGQGETQY
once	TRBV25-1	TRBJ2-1	ASSDPRGAFKETQF
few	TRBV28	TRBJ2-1	ASSSRRYEQF
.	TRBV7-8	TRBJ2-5	ASSSIAGTQETQY
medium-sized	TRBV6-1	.	ASFAPAGSEQY
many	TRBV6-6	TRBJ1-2	ASSYRGRGDYGYT
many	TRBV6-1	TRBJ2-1	ASGGWDRGTQF
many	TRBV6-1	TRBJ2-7	ASSEVGTSYEQY